This T cell receptor (beta chain) was captured in a study of cytomegalovirus exposure and HLA in healthy donors. The PCR employed 60 Vbeta primers together with 13 Jbeta primers. This table comes from immunoSEQ multiplex PCR, and its TCRdb copy is limited to in-frame clones, with some not included. The profile shows around 94,000 clones, around 80% of them singletons. Germline V lookup: CDR1 SGHAT, CDR2 FQNNGV. With 10 bases clipped from V and 2 bases from J, the junction kept 11 bases outside the gene matches. The CDR3 extends over 15 amino acids. Study-level findings and limits: DRB1 had the most TCR associations and HLA-C the fewest, a later analysis found, with rates varying by HLA locus. Previous analysis showed most TCR beta V segments were productive about 87% or about 30% of the time.

Note on this clone: Its antigen remains unidentified.

The chain recombines TRBV11-2 with TRBJ1-1; 9 nucleotides line up with TRBD1. Material: PBMCs. The TCR originated in a male donor in good health and CMV-seropositive. CDR3 loop: CATASGTGLNTEAFF. The CDR3 DNA sequence: TGTGCCACCGCATCAGGGACAGGGCTAAACACTGAAGCTTTCTTT. Combining the CDR3 with reference TRBV11-2 and TRBJ1-1 gives the whole variable domain EAGVAQSPRYKIIEKRQSVAFWCNPISGHATLYWYQQILGQGPKLLIQFQNNGVVDDSQLPKDRFSAERLKGVDSTLKIQPAKLEDSAVYLCATASGTGLNTEAFFGQGTRLTVV.